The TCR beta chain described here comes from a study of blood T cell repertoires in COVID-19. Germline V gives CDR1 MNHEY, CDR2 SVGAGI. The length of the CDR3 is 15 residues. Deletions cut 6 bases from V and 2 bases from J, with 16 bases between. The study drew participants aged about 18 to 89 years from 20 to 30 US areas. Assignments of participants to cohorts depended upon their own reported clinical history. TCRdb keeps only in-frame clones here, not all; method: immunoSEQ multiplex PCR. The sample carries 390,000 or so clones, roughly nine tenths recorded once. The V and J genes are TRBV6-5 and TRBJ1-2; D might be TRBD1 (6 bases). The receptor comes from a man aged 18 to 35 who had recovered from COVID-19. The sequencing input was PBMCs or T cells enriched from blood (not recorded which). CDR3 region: CASSDTGTPNYGYTF. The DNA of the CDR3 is TGTGCCAGCAGCGACACTGGGACACCAAACTATGGCTACACCTTC.